A single sample is the source of the 8 T cell receptor beta chains below, sequenced in a study of T-cell reconstitution after alpha-beta-depleted transplantation in children. The TCRbeta library was prepared with unique molecular identifiers. TCRdb ran MiXCR on the PCR reads and lists one entry per CDR3 protein. The sample consists of fewer than 550,000 distinct CDR3 sequences, around 10% of them appearing once. The starting material was PBMCs, mostly from graft donor cells, obtained 180 days after TCRalphabeta/CD19-depleted stem cell transplant. The receptors were sampled from a female patient aged 2-9 years who had a stem cell transplant for aplastic anemia, so the T cells may come from the graft donor.

The chain carries TRBV27 and TRBJ2-3; unclear D gene. The CDR3 has 17 residues. Germline CDR1 and CDR2: MNHEY and SMNVEV (reference sequence). V was trimmed by 0 bases and J by 2 bases, leaving 15 bases between them. Here the CDR3 reads CASSLSIGLQSTDTQYF. The CDR3 nucleotides read TGTGCCAGCAGTTTATCGATCGGGCTCCAATCCACAGATACGCAGTATTTT.

This clonotype was recorded at least ten times. V is TRBV29-1 and J is TRBJ2-7, with 7 nucleotides matching TRBD2. Germline CDR1 SQVTM, CDR2 ANQGSEA. The J segment lost 2 bases and the V segment lost 4 bases, leaving 5 bases of the junction unmatched. The CDR3 runs to 13 residues. CDR3 sequence: CSVVAGGAYEQYF. The DNA for the CDR3 is TGCAGCGTTGTAGCGGGTGGAGCCTACGAGCAGTACTTC.

There are a few counts of this clonotype. V and J are TRBV7-2 and TRBJ2-3; the match to TRBD1 covers 7 bases. The CDR3 covers 15 residues. CDR1 SGHTA and CDR2 FQGNSA come from the germline V gene. V trimming: 3 bases; J trimming: 1 base; junction bases outside the gene matches: 4. The CDR3 here is CASSFWTGGTDTQYF. For the CDR3, the DNA is TGTGCCAGCAGCTTCTGGACAGGAGGCACAGATACGCAGTATTTT. The full variable domain, in which reference TRBV7-2 and TRBJ2-3 provide the parts outside the CDR3, is GAGVSQSPSNKVTEKGKDVELRCDPISGHTALYWYRQSLGQGLEFLIYFQGNSAPDKSGLPSDRFSAERTGGSVSTLTIQRTQQEDSAVYLCASSFWTGGTDTQYFGPGTRLTVL.

This clonotype came up many times. This rearrangement joins TRBV3-1 to TRBJ2-1, with D unresolved. CDR1 is LGHDT and CDR2 is YNNKEL in the germline V gene (reference sequence). V was shortened by 1 base and J by 5 bases, with 9 bases between the two germline ends. There are 14 residues in the CDR3. Here the CDR3 DNA reads TGTGCCAGCAGCCAAGTTATCAGACACAATGAGCAGTTCTTC. Translating it yields CASSQVIRHNEQFF.

This clonotype was observed at least ten times. This chain connects TRBV2 to TRBJ2-1; the D gene could be TRBD1 or TRBD2 (6 bases each). Trimming removed 10 bases from V and 7 bases from J, with 14 bases in between. The CDR3 loop spans 12 amino acids. Germline CDR1 SNHLY, CDR2 FYNNEI. The CDR3 coding sequence is TGTGCCACTACCGAAGGGGGGAATGAGCAGTTCTTC. Translating it yields CATTEGGNEQFF.

The rearrangement joins TRBV7-9 to TRBJ1-6, with D possibly being TRBD1 (6 bases). V lost 3 bases, J lost 7 bases, and 10 bases lay in between. The CDR3 loop spans 14 amino acids. Germline values: CDR1 SEHNR, CDR2 FQNEAQ (reference sequence). CDR3 amino acids: CASSFAQGNSPLHF. The CDR3 nucleotides are TGTGCCAGCAGCTTTGCCCAGGGGAATTCACCCCTCCACTTT.

This clonotype has a handful of counts. The chain couples TRBV6-1 to TRBJ2-5; 11 bases map to TRBD1. V lost 6 bases, J lost 2 bases, and 17 bases stayed unmatched. There are 19 residues in the CDR3. The germline CDR1 and CDR2 sequences are MNHNS and SASEGT. The CDR3 loop is CASRRIREGTGGLQETQYF. The CDR3 bases are TGTGCCAGCAGACGTATTCGGGAAGGGACAGGGGGTTTACAAGAGACCCAGTACTTC.

This clonotype was picked up a small number of times. This rearrangement joins TRBV5-4 to TRBJ1-2; D not resolved. The V end lost 2 bases, the J end lost 3 bases, and 26 bases lay between the germline ends. The length of the CDR3 is 19 residues. The germline gives CDR1 SGHNT, CDR2 YYREEE (reference sequence). The CDR3: CASSFAPPRKGSFDYGYTF. The CDR3 DNA reads TGTGCCAGCAGCTTCGCCCCACCGAGGAAAGGGTCTTTCGACTATGGCTACACCTTC.